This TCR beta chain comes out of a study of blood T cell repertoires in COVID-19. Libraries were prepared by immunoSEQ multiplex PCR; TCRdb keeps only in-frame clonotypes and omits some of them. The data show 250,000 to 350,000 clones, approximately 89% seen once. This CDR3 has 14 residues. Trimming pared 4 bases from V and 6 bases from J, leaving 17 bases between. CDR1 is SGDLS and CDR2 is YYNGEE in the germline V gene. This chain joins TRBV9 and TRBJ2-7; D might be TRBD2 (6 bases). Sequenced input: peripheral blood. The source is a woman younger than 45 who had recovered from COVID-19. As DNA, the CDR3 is TGTGCCAGCAGCCCGCGGGGCCAGAGGGGCGAGCAGTACTTC. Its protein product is CASSPRGQRGEQYF.